The 29 T cell receptor beta chains listed next were all sequenced from one sample in a study of cytomegalovirus exposure and HLA in healthy donors. Primers included in the PCR were 60 Vbeta and 13 Jbeta primers. Repertoires were generated with immunoSEQ multiplex PCR, while TCRdb's copy carries only in-frame clones and drops some. The data show roughly 90,000 clones, with about 84% seen just once and over 2% held by the top ten. The sequenced material came from PBMCs. These receptors originate from a man aged 18 to 29 in good health and CMV-seronegative.

The gene calls are TRBV7-2 and TRBJ2-7, with 7 bases matching TRBD1. CDR1 is SGHTA and CDR2 is FQGNSA in the germline V gene. The CDR3 is 15 residues long. With V trimmed by 6 bases and J by 2 bases, 10 bases remained unmatched. The CDR3, as DNA: TGTGCCAGCAGAAGAAACCGGGACAGTACCTACGAGCAGTACTTC. Protein: CASRRNRDSTYEQYF.

The chain uses TRBV9 and TRBJ2-3; D might be TRBD2 (5 bases). The V end was cut by 0 bases, the J end by 4 bases, with 9 bases between. Germline CDR1 SGDLS, CDR2 YYNGEE. This CDR3 region has 14 residues. CDR3 DNA sequence: TGTGCCAGCAGCGTAGGCGAGGGTTCAGATACGCAGTATTTT. It is translated as CASSVGEGSDTQYF.

The chain links TRBV2 to TRBJ2-3, with 10 bases matching TRBD2. This CDR3 spans 15 amino acids. From germline, CDR1 is SNHLY and CDR2 FYNNEI. V gave up 6 bases and J gave up 1 base; unmatched junction bases: 4. CDR3 bases: TGTGCCAGCAGGCTTCTAGCGGGGGGCACAGATACGCAGTATTTT. Its translation is CASRLLAGGTDTQYF.

This chain joins TRBV29-1 and TRBJ1-2, with 7 bases identical to TRBD1. This CDR3 spans 13 amino acids. Germline CDR1 reads SQVTM; CDR2 reads ANQGSEA. J lost 5 bases, V lost 4 bases, and 7 bases had no gene match. Here the CDR3 DNA reads TGCAGCGTTGGGCGGACAGGCTATTATGGCTACACCTTC. Its protein product is CSVGRTGYYGYTF.

This chain links TRBV14 with TRBJ1-2, with D hard to call. CDR1 is SGHDN and CDR2 is FVKESK in the germline V gene. The CDR3 is 13 residues long. V gave up 0 bases and J gave up 3 bases, with 5 bases separating them. The chain's CDR3 is CASSQEWHYGYTF. The CDR3 region has the DNA TGTGCCAGCAGCCAAGAGTGGCACTATGGCTACACCTTC.

J is TRBJ2-5 and V is TRBV18; tentatively, D is TRBD1 (6 bases). This CDR3 region has 15 residues. The germline V and J ends were trimmed by 1 base and 1 base, with 10 bases remaining between them. Per the germline V gene, CDR1 is KGHSH and CDR2 is LQKENI. DNA of the CDR3: TGTGCCAGCTCACCACTGGACAGACCCCAAGAGACCCAGTACTTC. This encodes CASSPLDRPQETQYF.

The rearrangement joins TRBV6-4 to TRBJ1-5; no definite D call. Germline V lookup: CDR1 MRHNA, CDR2 SNTAGT. Trimming took off 4 bases at V and 0 bases at J, with 10 bases between the two ends. The CDR3 consists of 15 residues. The CDR3 loop is CASSGPTYSNQPQHF. The DNA for the CDR3 is TGTGCCAGCAGTGGTCCAACATATAGCAATCAGCCCCAGCATTTT.

V is TRBV18 and J is TRBJ2-7; weak D call: TRBD2 (6 bases). Trimming pared 0 bases from V and 3 bases from J, leaving 12 bases between. CDR3 length equals 15 residues. Germline V gives CDR1 KGHSH, CDR2 LQKENI. The CDR3 sequence: CASSPPNNGGYEQYF. In nucleotides, the CDR3 is TGTGCCAGCTCACCACCGAACAACGGGGGCTACGAGCAGTACTTC.

V usage is TRBV6-6 and J usage is TRBJ2-7; D remains ambiguous. Trimming removed 0 bases from V and 7 bases from J, with 7 bases in between. The CDR3 spans 12 residues. Germline V gene lookup returns CDR1 MNHNY and CDR2 SVGAGI (reference sequence). DNA for the CDR3: TGTGCCAGCAGTTACTCGTTCCAAGAGCAGTACTTC. Its translation: CASSYSFQEQYF.

The V and J genes are TRBV6-1 and TRBJ2-1; TRBD2 agrees at 12 bases. This CDR3 is built from 15 residues. Trimming took 0 bases from V and 9 from J; bases not matched to a gene: 3. Per germline, CDR1 MNHNS and CDR2 SASEGT. CDR3 bases: TGTGCCAGCAGTGAAGCTCTAGCGGGGGGGGCTGAGCAGTTCTTC. Protein: CASSEALAGGAEQFF.

The rearrangement uses TRBV5-1 and TRBJ1-2; tentatively, D is TRBD1 (6 bases). Trimming pared 0 bases from V and 1 base from J, leaving 16 bases between. Germline V gene data show CDR1 as SGHRS and CDR2 as YFSETQ. This CDR3 has 17 amino acids. The DNA of the CDR3 is TGCGCCAGCAGCTTGGGGTGGGGACATTCGGATAACTATGGCTACACCTTC. Encoded protein: CASSLGWGHSDNYGYTF. Supplemented by reference TRBV5-1 and TRBJ1-2, the full variable domain reads KAGVTQTPRYLIKTRGQQVTLSCSPISGHRSVSWYQQTPGQGLQFLFEYFSETQRNKGNFPGRFSGRQFSNSRSEMNVSTLELGDSALYLCASSLGWGHSDNYGYTFGSGTRLTVV.

The chain recombines TRBV7-8 with TRBJ2-7, with D possibly matching TRBD1 (5 bases). The CDR3 length is 13 residues. Germline V CDR1 and CDR2: SGHVS, FQNEAQ. The germline V and J ends were trimmed by 0 bases and 6 bases, with 9 bases remaining between them. The CDR3 protein is CASSLATTVEQYF. The CDR3 bases are TGTGCCAGCAGCTTAGCTACGACAGTCGAGCAGTACTTC.

This CDR3 is CSASINEKLFF. The CDR3 DNA is TGCAGCGCTTCTATTAATGAAAAACTGTTTTTT. The gene calls are TRBV29-1 and TRBJ1-4; unclear D gene. This CDR3 region has 11 residues. CDR1 SQVTM and CDR2 ANQGSEA come from the germline V gene. V shed 7 bases and J shed 4 bases, with 7 bases lying between them.

This clone was counted only a few times. The chain joins TRBV2 to TRBJ1-3; no clear D. V dropped 7 bases and J dropped 4 bases, with 11 bases sitting between them. The CDR3 contains 13 residues. Germline V lookup: CDR1 SNHLY, CDR2 FYNNEI. The DNA of the CDR3 is TGTGCCAGCAAACACCTGGAGGGAAACACCATATATTTT. It translates to CASKHLEGNTIYF.

V gene TRBV6-5 combines with J gene TRBJ2-7; tentatively, D is TRBD1 (5 bases). The CDR3 runs 11 residues. V dropped 4 bases and J dropped 6 bases, with 7 bases sitting between them. Germline assignment: CDR1 MNHEY and CDR2 SVGAGI. CDR3 bases: TGTGCCAGCAGTTCAGGGCTCGAGCAGTACTTC. Amino acids: CASSSGLEQYF.

This clone was seen once. The rearrangement uses TRBV19 and TRBJ1-3; TRBD1 matches 7 bases. With 3 bases clipped from V and 1 base from J, the junction kept 9 bases outside the gene matches. Germline CDR1 reads LNHDA; CDR2 reads SQIVND (reference sequence). The CDR3 extends over 17 amino acids. The chain's CDR3 is CASSMAQGELSGNTIYF. In nucleotides, the CDR3 is TGTGCCAGTAGTATGGCTCAGGGGGAACTTTCTGGAAACACCATATATTTT.

The CDR3 region is CASTDGGHLNTEAFF. CDR3 sequence (DNA): TGTGCCAGCACCGACGGTGGACACCTGAACACTGAAGCTTTCTTT. This chain links TRBV6-5 with TRBJ1-1; a weak D match, TRBD1 (5 bases). The CDR3 runs 15 residues. V lost 7 bases and J 0 bases, leaving 15 bases between the germline ends. Looked up from germline, CDR1 is MNHEY and CDR2 is SVGAGI.

This clone appeared once. The V and J genes are TRBV27 and TRBJ2-1; tentatively, D is TRBD2 (5 bases). V lost 4 bases and J lost 3, with 13 bases in between. In germline, CDR1 is MNHEY, CDR2 SMNVEV (reference sequence). The CDR3 spans 15 residues. Here the CDR3 DNA reads TGTGCCAGCAGTTGGGATGGAGGCTTCTACAATGAGCAGTTCTTC. Encoded protein: CASSWDGGFYNEQFF.

This sequence joins TRBV10-3 and TRBJ2-7, with 9 bases identical to TRBD1. CDR3 size: 15 residues. The junction had 5 bases not matched to a gene; V was cut back by 3 bases and J by 2 bases. Looked up from germline, CDR1 is ENHRY and CDR2 is SYGVKD. The CDR3 DNA sequence: TGTGCCATCAGTGACTACAGGGGGCCTCCCTACGAGCAGTACTTC. Residues: CAISDYRGPPYEQYF.

On this clone: One junction end does not reproduce the germline sequence, and a read error may be involved. The CDR3 loop reads CASSTAGGLETQYF. CDR3 coding DNA: TGTGCTAGCAGTACGGCGGGTGGATTGGAGACCCAGTACTTC. The chain recombines TRBV7-7 with TRBJ2-5, with D maybe TRBD2 (5 bases). This CDR3 contains 14 residues. Germline lookup yields CDR1 SSHAT and CDR2 FNYEAQ (reference sequence).

The chain joins TRBV7-9 to TRBJ1-6, with TRBD1 matching over 7 bases. The CDR3 runs to 14 residues. CDR1 SEHNR and CDR2 FQNEAQ come from the germline V gene (reference sequence). J lost 9 bases, V lost 5 bases, and 7 bases had no gene match. The CDR3 nucleotides read TGTGCCAGCAGCCTCCGACAGGGTGGTTCACCCCTCCACTTT. Translating gives CASSLRQGGSPLHF.

The V and J genes are TRBV18 and TRBJ1-1; maybe TRBD1 (5 bases). CDR1 is KGHSH, CDR2 LQKENI, per germline. This CDR3 contains 14 residues. Trimming removed 0 bases at V and 4 bases at J, with 9 bases between. The CDR3 region is CASSPPREGTEAFF. The CDR3 DNA is TGTGCCAGCTCACCACCCAGGGAGGGCACTGAAGCTTTCTTT.

This chain connects TRBV11-3 to TRBJ2-5, with no clear D. The CDR3 spans 13 residues. In germline, CDR1 is SGHNT, CDR2 YENEEA. V dropped 4 bases and J dropped 5 bases, with 11 bases sitting between them. CDR3 in DNA: TGTGCCAGCAGCTCTAGTCCTTGGGAGACCCAGTACTTC. The encoded protein is CASSSSPWETQYF.

The rearrangement links TRBV30 to TRBJ2-3; 7 bases fit TRBD2. This CDR3 has 14 residues. Germline CDR1 and CDR2: GTSNPN and SVGIG (reference sequence). Trimming cost V 1 base and J 3 bases; bases outside gene matches: 4. The CDR3: CAWSGGRVTDTQYF. As DNA, the CDR3 is TGTGCCTGGAGTGGAGGGAGGGTTACAGATACGCAGTATTTT.

V and J are TRBV5-1 and TRBJ1-2, with D maybe TRBD1 (5 bases). The germline V gene encodes CDR1 SGHRS and CDR2 YFSETQ. This CDR3 is 15 amino acids long. Deletions cut 0 bases from V and 4 bases from J, with 13 bases between. CDR3 in DNA: TGCGCCAGCAGCTTGGTAGGGGAGGCCAGCTATGGCTACACCTTC. Amino acids: CASSLVGEASYGYTF.

This rearrangement joins TRBV5-1 to TRBJ1-2, with 12 bases fitting TRBD1. Germline loops: CDR1 SGHRS, CDR2 YFSETQ. After removal of 3 bases from V and 8 bases from J, the junction contained 17 bases not matched to a gene. CDR3 length equals 18 residues. The CDR3 is CASSYGMDIGTGGSGYTF. The CDR3 bases are TGCGCCAGCAGCTACGGAATGGATATAGGGACAGGGGGCAGCGGCTACACCTTC.

The chain combines TRBV19 with TRBJ2-1; 11 bases fit TRBD2. V was pared by 7 bases and J by 6 bases, with 14 bases of the junction left unmatched. This CDR3 is 17 amino acids long. From germline, CDR1 is LNHDA and CDR2 SQIVND (reference sequence). CDR3: CASTRTSGGLLGNEQFF. The CDR3 DNA reads TGTGCCAGTACAAGAACTAGCGGGGGCCTCCTTGGCAATGAGCAGTTCTTC.

This chain links TRBV6-5 with TRBJ2-5, with D perhaps matching TRBD2 (5 bases). The CDR3 has 15 amino acids. Looked up from germline, CDR1 is MNHEY and CDR2 is SVGAGI. Trimming cost V 2 bases and J 5 bases, with 15 bases left between them. In nucleotides, the CDR3 is TGTGCCAGCAGTTACACAGAAACTAGAAAGGAGACCCAGTACTTC. Translated: CASSYTETRKETQYF.

The V gene is TRBV7-8, the J gene TRBJ1-5; D is ambiguous. This CDR3 region has 16 residues. Trimming stripped 5 bases from V and 3 bases from J, with 17 bases between. Germline assignment: CDR1 SGHVS and CDR2 FQNEAQ. The CDR3 sequence is CASSLGEQNINQPQHF. The DNA of the CDR3 is TGTGCCAGCAGCCTCGGGGAACAAAATATCAATCAGCCCCAGCATTTT.